The 6 T cell receptor beta chains below come from one sample, sequenced in a study of CD8+ T cells in alopecia areata. Investigators isolated RNA and reverse transcribed it into cDNA to act as the sequencing template. Repertoires were generated with immunoSEQ multiplex PCR, while TCRdb's copy carries only in-frame clones and drops some. The sample holds 150,000 to 200,000 clones, 59% seen once. The sample consisted of CD4+ T cells sorted from blood, taken at week 0. Receptor source: a human donor with alopecia areata.

The chain recombines TRBV10-3 with TRBJ1-5, with D unresolved. From germline, CDR1 is ENHRY and CDR2 SYGVKD. V lost 6 bases and J lost 7, with 13 bases in between. CDR3 length: 13 amino acids. This CDR3 reads CAISSHTGQPQHF. The CDR3 DNA reads as TGTGCCATCAGCTCCCATACGGGGCAGCCCCAGCATTTT.

The chain uses TRBV13 and TRBJ2-2; D gene uncertain. The CDR3 totals 12 residues. Trimming took 5 bases from V and 7 from J, leaving 8 bases between them. The V gene's germline CDR1 is PRHDT and CDR2 FYEKMQ (reference sequence). CDR3 bases: TGTGCCAGCAGCCGTGCGGTCGGGGAGCTGTTTTTT. As protein: CASSRAVGELFF.

The chain is built from TRBV29-1 and TRBJ2-5, with TRBD2 matching over 11 bases. Germline V gene lookup returns CDR1 SQVTM and CDR2 ANQGSEA. The length of the CDR3 is 15 residues. V lost 3 bases and J lost 2; bases outside the gene matches: 5. CDR3 sequence reads: CSVDFSSGGQETQYF. Here the CDR3 DNA reads TGCAGCGTTGACTTCTCTAGCGGGGGGCAAGAGACCCAGTACTTC.

The V gene is TRBV29-1, the J gene TRBJ1-2; a weak D match, TRBD1 (6 bases). Germline V CDR1 and CDR2: SQVTM, ANQGSEA. The CDR3 length is 12 residues. Deletions cut 8 bases from V and 0 bases from J, with 10 bases between. CDR3: CSMDSANYGYTF. DNA for the CDR3: TGCAGCATGGACAGCGCTAACTATGGCTACACCTTC.

V and J are TRBV4-2 and TRBJ2-2; possibly TRBD1 for D (6 bases). This CDR3 has 17 amino acids. Deletions cut 3 bases from V and 2 bases from J, with 16 bases between. Germline V gene lookup returns CDR1 LGHNA and CDR2 YNFKEQ. The CDR3 reads CASSHPMGHINTGELFF. The DNA of the CDR3 is TGTGCCAGCAGCCACCCGATGGGACACATCAACACCGGGGAGCTGTTTTTT.

The chain is built from TRBV7-9 and TRBJ1-2, with unresolved D. Trimming removed 5 bases at V and 8 bases at J, with 27 bases between. The V gene's germline CDR1 is SEHNR and CDR2 FQNEAQ (reference sequence). This CDR3 spans 17 amino acids. The CDR3 sequence is CASSRRASGSHNGGYTF. CDR3 coding DNA: TGTGCCAGCAGCCGTCGCGCGTCAGGCTCTCATAACGGGGGCTACACCTTC.